This T cell receptor (beta chain) was sequenced for a study of blood T cell repertoires in COVID-19. Background on the study: Collection of acute and convalescent COVID-19 samples took place in the United States, Italy and Spain.

V was shortened by 0 bases and J by 10 bases, with 18 bases between the two germline ends. CDR1 and CDR2 from the germline V gene are MGHRA and YSYEKL. The CDR3 consists of 16 residues. The protocol was immunoSEQ multiplex PCR, while the TCRdb copy is restricted to in-frame clones and leaves out a portion. The sample records 120,000 or so clones, over 75% being singletons. Specimen: peripheral blood. This chain links TRBV4-1 with TRBJ1-4; D might be TRBD1 (5 bases). The sequence came from a man aged 50 to 60 with acute or convalescent COVID-19. CDR3 coding DNA: TGCGCCAGCAGCCAAGATACGACCGGGGGTTGGGGAAAACTGTTTTTT. This translates into CASSQDTTGGWGKLFF.